Listed below are T cell receptor beta chains from one sample, sequenced in a study of blood T cells in healthy people across ages. Using its own MiXCR run on the 5' RACE reads, TCRdb lists one record per CDR3 protein. The data show approximately 670,000 distinct CDR3 sequences, approximately 40% seen once. Specimen: blood. The receptors derive from a man aged 80 or over in good health. Each CDR3 is given with its conserved first and last residue. Fields, in order: clone size, D gene, V gene, J gene, CDR3 DNA, CDR3 protein. The D gene is left open where the match is weak. Only part of the rows carry a size: once, few, many, or a class if the clone is expanded.

few	-	TRBV5-1	TRBJ2-1	TGCGCCAGCAGCCTGGCCGGCAGGGGTCGGAACAATGAGCAGTTCTTC	CASSLAGRGRNNEQFF
-	-	TRBV4-3	TRBJ2-1	TGCGCCAGCAGCCGCCTCCGGGACGACTACAATGAGCAGTTCTTC	CASSRLRDDYNEQFF
-	-	TRBV6-5	TRBJ1-2	TGTGCCAGCAGTTACTCGAACAGGGAGTACGGGCACTATGGCTACACCTTC	CASSYSNREYGHYGYTF
-	-	TRBV7-9	TRBJ2-5	TGTGCCAACAGCTTTTCCTCTCAAGAGACCCAGTACTTC	CANSFSSQETQYF
few	TRBD2	TRBV27	TRBJ2-3	TGTGCCAGCAGTTTAGGACTAGCGGGTGGTCCTGGCACAGATACGCAGTATTTT	CASSLGLAGGPGTDTQYF
-	TRBD2	TRBV7-3	TRBJ2-5	TGTGCCAGCAGCTTATTCGGGGGGACTAGCGGGGACCAAGAGACCCAGTACTTC	CASSLFGGTSGDQETQYF
-	-	TRBV27	TRBJ2-3	TGTGTCAGCAACTGGGCACCCCCTAGCACAGATACGCAGTATTTT	CVSNWAPPSTDTQYF
-	-	TRBV28	TRBJ2-3	TGTGCCAGCAATCAACAGGGCCTCAGCTGGGATACGCAGTATTTT	CASNQQGLSWDTQYF
-	-	TRBV25-1	TRBJ2-5	TGTGCCAGCAGTGAATCGGACATCTACCAAGAGACCCAGTACTTC	CASSESDIYQETQYF
-	TRBD2	TRBV11-3	TRBJ2-5	TGTGCCAGCAGCTACGAGCGGGAGGGCCACGAGACCCAGTACTTC	CASSYEREGHETQYF
-	TRBD2	TRBV6-5	TRBJ2-5	TGTGCCAGCACGGGACTAGCGGAAGAGACCCAGTACTTC	CASTGLAEETQYF
-	-	TRBV20-1	TRBJ2-5	TGCAGTGCTAGTAAGAGGGGAGGCCAGAGCCAGTACTTC	CSASKRGGQSQYF
many	-	TRBV12-3/TRBV12-4	TRBJ1-2	TGTGCCAGCAGTTTACCCCACAGCCGATTCTATGGCTACACCTTC	CASSLPHSRFYGYTF
-	-	TRBV3-1	TRBJ1-2	TGTACCAGCAGCCAAGAGTTATTCTCAAACTATGGCTACACCTTC	CTSSQELFSNYGYTF
-	-	TRBV7-2	TRBJ2-5	TGTGCCAGCAGCTTAACCCGGACGTCCCAAGAGACCCAGTACTTC	CASSLTRTSQETQYF
-	-	TRBV4-3	TRBJ2-2	TGCGCCAGCAGCCAAGACTTCGTAGCCGGGGAGCTGTTTTTT	CASSQDFVAGELFF
-	TRBD2	TRBV5-1	TRBJ2-3	TGCGCCAGCAGCTTGGTGACTAGCGGGAGGACAGATACGCAGTATTTT	CASSLVTSGRTDTQYF
few	-	TRBV3-1	TRBJ2-7	TGTGCCAGCAGCCATAATTCCCCAGGCTCCTACGAGCAGTACTTC	CASSHNSPGSYEQYF
once	TRBD2	TRBV7-9	TRBJ2-3	TGTGCCAGCAACAGAGCACTAGCGGGTCTAGCAGATACGCAGTATTTT	CASNRALAGLADTQYF
many	-	TRBV4-3	TRBJ2-7	TGCGCCAGCAGCCAATATCTCAATCGGGACGGGGAGTCCTACGAGCAGTACTTC	CASSQYLNRDGESYEQYF
many	-	TRBV18	TRBJ2-3	TGTGCCAGCGCACCCACGGGGCGAGATACGCAGTATTTT	CASAPTGRDTQYF
-	-	TRBV5-1	TRBJ2-5	TGCGCCAGCAGCTTGGATCGGGTGGCCGGTGGGACCCAGTACTTC	CASSLDRVAGGTQYF
once	-	TRBV4-2	TRBJ2-1	TGTGCCAGCAGCCAACTAACTAGCTCAACCTACAATGAGCAGTTCTTC	CASSQLTSSTYNEQFF
-	-	TRBV4-3	TRBJ1-2	TGCGCCAGCACCCCAAGGGATACCGGGCCATTTAACTATGGCTACACCTTT	CASTPRDTGPFNYGYTF
many	-	TRBV29-1	TRBJ2-7	TGCAGCGTGAGGGAGCCCTACGAGCAGTACTTC	CSVREPYEQYF
few	TRBD1	TRBV29-1	TRBJ1-4	TGCAGCGTGGGACAGGGGAGGAACCTGTTTTTT	CSVGQGRNLFF
many	-	TRBV7-9	TRBJ2-7	TGTGCCAGCGGTGACGGGAACTACGAGCAGTACTTC	CASGDGNYEQYF
few	TRBD1	TRBV6-2/TRBV6-3	TRBJ2-7	TGTGCCAGCAGTCCACAGGGGTTCCACGAGCAGTACTTC	CASSPQGFHEQYF
few	-	TRBV10-3	TRBJ1-1	TGTGCCATCAGTGAGAATTTCGGGGGGATGAACACTGAAGCTTTCTTT	CAISENFGGMNTEAFF
-	TRBD1	TRBV20-1	TRBJ1-2	TGCAGTGCCAGGGACAGGGAAGGGTATAACTATGGCTACACCTTC	CSARDREGYNYGYTF
-	-	TRBV11-2	TRBJ1-1	TGTGCCAGCACCTTAGCCCTGAACACTGAAGCTTTCTTT	CASTLALNTEAFF
many	-	TRBV20-1	TRBJ2-5	TGCAGTGCTAGAGTGTCAAACGTCGGGTGGCAAGAGACCCAGTACTTC	CSARVSNVGWQETQYF
few	-	TRBV30	TRBJ1-1	TGTGCCTGGAGTCTTGGGGGGGGGAGCACTGAAGCTTTCTTT	CAWSLGGGSTEAFF
few	TRBD1	TRBV12-5	TRBJ2-3	TGTGCTAGTGGGGACAGGATCGGCAGCACAGATACGCAGTATTTT	CASGDRIGSTDTQYF
many	-	TRBV7-2	TRBJ2-5	TGTGCCAGCAGCTTCCCCGGTCAAGAGACCCAGTACTTC	CASSFPGQETQYF
few	-	TRBV6-5	TRBJ1-2	TGTGCCAGCAGCCCCGCGGGGGAGAGGGGCTACACCTTC	CASSPAGERGYTF